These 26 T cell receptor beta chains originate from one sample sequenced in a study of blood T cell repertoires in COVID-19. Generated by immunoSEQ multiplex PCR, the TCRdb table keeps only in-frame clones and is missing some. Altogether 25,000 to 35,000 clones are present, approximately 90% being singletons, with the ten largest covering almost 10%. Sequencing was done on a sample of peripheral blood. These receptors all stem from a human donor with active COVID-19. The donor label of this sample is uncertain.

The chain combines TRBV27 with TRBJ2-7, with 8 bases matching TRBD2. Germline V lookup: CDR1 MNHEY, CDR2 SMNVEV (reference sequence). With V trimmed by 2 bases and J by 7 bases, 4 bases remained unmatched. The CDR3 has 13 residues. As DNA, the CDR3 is TGTGCCAGCAGTTTAGCGGGAGGCCGGGAGCAGTACTTC. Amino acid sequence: CASSLAGGREQYF.

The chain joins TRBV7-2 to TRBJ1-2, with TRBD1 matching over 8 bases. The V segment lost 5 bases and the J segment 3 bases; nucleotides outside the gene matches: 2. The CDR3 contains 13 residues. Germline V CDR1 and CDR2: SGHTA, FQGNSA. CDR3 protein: CASSEDRDYGYTF. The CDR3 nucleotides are TGTGCCAGCAGCGAGGACAGGGACTATGGCTACACCTTC.

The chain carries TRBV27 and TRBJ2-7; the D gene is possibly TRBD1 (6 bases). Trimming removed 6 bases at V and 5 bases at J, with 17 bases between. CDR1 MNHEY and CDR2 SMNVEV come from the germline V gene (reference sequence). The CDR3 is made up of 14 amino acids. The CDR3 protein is CASSQRSGVDEQYF. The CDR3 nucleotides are TGTGCCAGCAGCCAAAGGTCAGGGGTTGACGAGCAGTACTTC.

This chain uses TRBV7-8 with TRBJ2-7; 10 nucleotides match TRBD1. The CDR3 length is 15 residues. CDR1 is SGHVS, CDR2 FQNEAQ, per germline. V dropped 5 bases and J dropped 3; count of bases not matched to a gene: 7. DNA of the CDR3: TGTGCCAGCAGCCGATGGACAGGGGGAGGCTACGAGCAGTACTTC. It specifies CASSRWTGGGYEQYF.

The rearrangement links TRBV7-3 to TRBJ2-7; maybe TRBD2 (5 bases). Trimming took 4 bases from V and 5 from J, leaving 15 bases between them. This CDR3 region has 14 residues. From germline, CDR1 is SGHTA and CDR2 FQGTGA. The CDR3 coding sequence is TGTGCCAGCAGCTCCGGGATCCAGAGCGACGAGCAGTACTTC. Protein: CASSSGIQSDEQYF.

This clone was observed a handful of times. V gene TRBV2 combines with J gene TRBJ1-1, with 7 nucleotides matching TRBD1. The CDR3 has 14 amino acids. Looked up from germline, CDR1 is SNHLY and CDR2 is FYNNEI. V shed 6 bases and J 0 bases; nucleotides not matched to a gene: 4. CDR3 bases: TGTGCCAGCAGGGGGACAGCCATGAACACTGAAGCTTTCTTT. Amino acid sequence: CASRGTAMNTEAFF.

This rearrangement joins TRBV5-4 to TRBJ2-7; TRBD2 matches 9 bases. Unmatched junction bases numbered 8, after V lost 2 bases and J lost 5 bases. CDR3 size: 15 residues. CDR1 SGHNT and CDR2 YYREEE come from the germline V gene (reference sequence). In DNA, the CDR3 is TGTGCCAGCAGCTTAAAGCGGGAGGTAACCCACGAGCAGTACTTC. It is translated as CASSLKREVTHEQYF. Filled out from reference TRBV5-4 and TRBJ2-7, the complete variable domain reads ETGVTQSPTHLIKTRGQQVTLRCSSQSGHNTVSWYQQALGQGPQFIFQYYREEENGRGNFPPRFSGLQFPNYSSELNVNALELDDSALYLCASSLKREVTHEQYFGPGTRLTVT.

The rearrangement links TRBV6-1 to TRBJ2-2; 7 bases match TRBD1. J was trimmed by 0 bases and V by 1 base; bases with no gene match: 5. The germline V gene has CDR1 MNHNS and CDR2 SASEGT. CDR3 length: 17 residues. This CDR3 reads CASSEVPGGANTGELFF. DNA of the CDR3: TGTGCCAGCAGTGAAGTGCCAGGGGGAGCGAACACCGGGGAGCTGTTTTTT.

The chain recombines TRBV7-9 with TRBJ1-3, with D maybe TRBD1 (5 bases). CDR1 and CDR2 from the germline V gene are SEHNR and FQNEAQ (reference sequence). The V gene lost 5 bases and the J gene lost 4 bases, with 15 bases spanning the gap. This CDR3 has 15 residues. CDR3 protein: CASSPAGGDGNTIYF. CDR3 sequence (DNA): TGTGCCAGCAGCCCGGCGGGGGGGGACGGAAACACCATATATTTT.

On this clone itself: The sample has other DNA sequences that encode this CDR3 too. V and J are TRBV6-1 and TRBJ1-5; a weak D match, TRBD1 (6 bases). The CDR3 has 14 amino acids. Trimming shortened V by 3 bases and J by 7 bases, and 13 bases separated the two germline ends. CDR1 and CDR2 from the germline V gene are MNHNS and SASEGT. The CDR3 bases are TGTGCCAGCAGTGAGGGGGCATCAGGCCAGCCCCAGCATTTT. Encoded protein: CASSEGASGQPQHF.

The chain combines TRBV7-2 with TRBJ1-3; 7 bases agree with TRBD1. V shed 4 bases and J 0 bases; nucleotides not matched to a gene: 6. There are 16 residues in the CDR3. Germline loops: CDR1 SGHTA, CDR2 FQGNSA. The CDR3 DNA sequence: TGTGCCAGCAGCTATCCTGCAGGGGGCTCTGGAAACACCATATATTTT. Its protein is CASSYPAGGSGNTIYF. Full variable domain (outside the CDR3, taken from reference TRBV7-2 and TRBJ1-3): GAGVSQSPSNKVTEKGKDVELRCDPISGHTALYWYRQSLGQGLEFLIYFQGNSAPDKSGLPSDRFSAERTGGSVSTLTIQRTQQEDSAVYLCASSYPAGGSGNTIYFGEGSWLTVV.

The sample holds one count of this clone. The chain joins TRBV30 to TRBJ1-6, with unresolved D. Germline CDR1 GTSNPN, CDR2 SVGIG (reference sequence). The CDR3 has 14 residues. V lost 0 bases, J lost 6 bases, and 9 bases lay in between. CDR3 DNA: TGTGCCTGGAGTGTTTACAGAAGTAATTCACCCCTCCACTTT. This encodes CAWSVYRSNSPLHF.

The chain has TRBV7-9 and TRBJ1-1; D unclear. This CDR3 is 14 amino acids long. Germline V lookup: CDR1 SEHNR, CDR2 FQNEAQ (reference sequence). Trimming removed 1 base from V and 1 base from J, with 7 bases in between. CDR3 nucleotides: TGTGCCAGCAGCTTAGGGGGAGGGAACACTGAAGCTTTCTTT. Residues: CASSLGGGNTEAFF.

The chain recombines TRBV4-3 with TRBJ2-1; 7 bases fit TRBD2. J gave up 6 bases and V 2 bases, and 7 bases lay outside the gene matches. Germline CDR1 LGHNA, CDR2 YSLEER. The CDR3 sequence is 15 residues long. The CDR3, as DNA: TGCGCCAGCAGCCAATCTAGCGGTTCGCGCAATGAGCAGTTCTTC. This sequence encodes CASSQSSGSRNEQFF.

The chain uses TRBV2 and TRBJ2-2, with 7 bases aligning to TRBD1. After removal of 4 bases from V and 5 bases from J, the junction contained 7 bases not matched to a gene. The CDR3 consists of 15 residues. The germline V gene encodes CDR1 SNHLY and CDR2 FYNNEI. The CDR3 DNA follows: TGTGCCAGCAGTGCGACAGGGTTGGCGACCGGGGAGCTGTTTTTT. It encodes CASSATGLATGELFF.

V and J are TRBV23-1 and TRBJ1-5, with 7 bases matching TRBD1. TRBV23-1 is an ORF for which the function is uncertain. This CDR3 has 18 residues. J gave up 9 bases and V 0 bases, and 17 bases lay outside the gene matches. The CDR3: CASSQSYHLNRGRRPQHF. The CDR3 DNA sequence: TGCGCCAGCAGTCAATCCTATCACTTAAACAGGGGCAGGCGGCCCCAGCATTTT.

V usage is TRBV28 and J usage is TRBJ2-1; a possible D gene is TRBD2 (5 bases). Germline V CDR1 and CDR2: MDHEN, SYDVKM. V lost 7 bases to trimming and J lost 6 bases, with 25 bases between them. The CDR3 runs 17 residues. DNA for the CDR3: TGTGCCAGCACCAAGTTCCAGGAGGTGCCACTGGGCAATGAGCAGTTCTTC. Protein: CASTKFQEVPLGNEQFF.

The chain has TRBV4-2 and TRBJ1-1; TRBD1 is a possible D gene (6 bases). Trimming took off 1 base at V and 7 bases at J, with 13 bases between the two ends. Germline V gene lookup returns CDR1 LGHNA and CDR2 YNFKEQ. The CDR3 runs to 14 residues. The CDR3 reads CASSQGRGEGEAFF. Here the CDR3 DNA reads TGTGCCAGCAGCCAAGGAAGGGGGGAGGGTGAAGCTTTCTTT.

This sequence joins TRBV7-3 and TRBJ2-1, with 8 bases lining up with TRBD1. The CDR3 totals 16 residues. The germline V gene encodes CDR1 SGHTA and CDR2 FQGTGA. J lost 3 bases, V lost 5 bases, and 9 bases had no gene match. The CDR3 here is CASSAHRDRNYNEQFF. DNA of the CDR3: TGTGCCAGCAGCGCCCACCGGGACAGGAACTACAATGAGCAGTTCTTC.

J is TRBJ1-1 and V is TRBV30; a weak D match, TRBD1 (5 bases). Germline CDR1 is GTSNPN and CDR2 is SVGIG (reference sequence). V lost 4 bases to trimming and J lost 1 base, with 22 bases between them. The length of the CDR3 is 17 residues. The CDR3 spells CAWNSSRAGSQNTEAFF. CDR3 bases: TGTGCCTGGAATTCATCCAGGGCAGGCTCCCAGAACACTGAAGCTTTCTTT.

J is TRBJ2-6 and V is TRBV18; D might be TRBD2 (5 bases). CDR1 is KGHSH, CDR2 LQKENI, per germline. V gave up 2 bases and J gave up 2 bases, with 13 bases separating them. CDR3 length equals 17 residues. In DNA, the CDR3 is TGTGCCAGCTCACCATATCACGAGGGTACTGGGGCCAACGTCCTGACTTTC. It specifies CASSPYHEGTGANVLTF.

CDR3 nucleotide sequence: TGCGCCAGCAGCTTGGGGACAGAATTCTACGAGCAGTACTTC. Protein sequence: CASSLGTEFYEQYF. V gene TRBV5-1 combines with J gene TRBJ2-7; the D gene is possibly TRBD1 (6 bases). V lost 0 bases to trimming and J lost 3 bases, with 10 bases between them. The CDR3 is 14 residues long. Germline V gene lookup returns CDR1 SGHRS and CDR2 YFSETQ.

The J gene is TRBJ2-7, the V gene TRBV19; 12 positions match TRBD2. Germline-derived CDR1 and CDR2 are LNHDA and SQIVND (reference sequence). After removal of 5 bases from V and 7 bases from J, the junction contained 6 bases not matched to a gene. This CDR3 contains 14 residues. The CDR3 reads CASSFGLAGREQYF. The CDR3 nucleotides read TGTGCCAGTAGTTTTGGACTAGCGGGACGGGAGCAGTACTTC.

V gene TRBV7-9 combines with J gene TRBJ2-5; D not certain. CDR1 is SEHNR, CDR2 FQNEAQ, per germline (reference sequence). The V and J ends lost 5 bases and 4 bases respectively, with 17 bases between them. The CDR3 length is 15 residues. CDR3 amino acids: CASSDTASTRETQYF. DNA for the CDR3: TGTGCCAGCAGCGACACCGCCTCAACCAGAGAGACCCAGTACTTC.

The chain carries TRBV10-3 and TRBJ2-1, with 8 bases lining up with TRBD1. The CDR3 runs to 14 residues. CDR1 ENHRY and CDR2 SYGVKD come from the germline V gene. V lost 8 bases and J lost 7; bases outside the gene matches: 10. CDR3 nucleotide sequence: TGTGCCATCGAACCGGACAGGGAGAGGAATGAGCAGTTCTTC. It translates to CAIEPDRERNEQFF.

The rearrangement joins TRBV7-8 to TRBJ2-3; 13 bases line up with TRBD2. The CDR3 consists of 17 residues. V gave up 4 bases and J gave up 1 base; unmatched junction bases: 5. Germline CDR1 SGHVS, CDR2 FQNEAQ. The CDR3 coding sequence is TGTGCCAGCAGCTCACTAGCGGGAGGGAGGGGCACAGATACGCAGTATTTT. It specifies CASSSLAGGRGTDTQYF.